Detailed here is one T cell receptor beta chain. Its antigen is unidentified. Reverse transcribed after extraction, RNA yielded cDNA as the sequencing template. Using immunoSEQ multiplex PCR, the repertoire was profiled, and TCRdb retains in-frame clones only, with some absent. Of roughly 200,000 clones listed, about two fifths are singletons. These data originate in a study of CD8+ T cells in alopecia areata. Overall study: It was oral tofacitinib, at 5 to 10 mg twice daily, that treated patients received. Study-wide findings and caveats: Scalp sample data also include resident alphabeta T cells from normal skin.

Sample treatment: oral pan-JAK inhibitor, 5-10 mg twice daily. The sequence was obtained from a human donor with alopecia areata. The sequenced sample was CD4+ T cells sorted from blood, obtained between weeks 30 and 35, from a patient treated with tofacitinib.

CDR3 sequence reads: CAWRKRQGSNGYTF. CDR3 in DNA: TGTGCCTGGAGAAAACGTCAGGGTTCCAATGGCTACACCTTC. The chain carries TRBV30 and TRBJ1-2; D may be TRBD1 (5 bases). CDR3 length: 14 residues. V lost 3 bases and J lost 6, with 17 bases in between. Germline V gene sequence: CDR1 GTSNPN, CDR2 SVGIG (reference sequence).